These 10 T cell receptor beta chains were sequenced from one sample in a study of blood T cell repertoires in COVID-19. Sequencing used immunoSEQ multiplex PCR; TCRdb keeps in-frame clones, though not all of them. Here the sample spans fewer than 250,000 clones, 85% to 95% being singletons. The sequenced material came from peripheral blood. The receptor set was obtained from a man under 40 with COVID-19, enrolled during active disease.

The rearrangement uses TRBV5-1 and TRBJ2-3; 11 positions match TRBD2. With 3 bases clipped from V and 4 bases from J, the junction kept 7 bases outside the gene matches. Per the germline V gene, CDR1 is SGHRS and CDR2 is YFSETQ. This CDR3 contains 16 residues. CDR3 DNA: TGCGCCAGCAGCTCGGGTACTAGCGGGGGTTCAGATACGCAGTATTTT. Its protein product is CASSSGTSGGSDTQYF.

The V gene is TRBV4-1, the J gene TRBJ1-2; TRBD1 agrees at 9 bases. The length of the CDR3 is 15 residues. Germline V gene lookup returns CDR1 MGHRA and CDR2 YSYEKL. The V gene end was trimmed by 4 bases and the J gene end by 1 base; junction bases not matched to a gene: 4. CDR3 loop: CASSRMDRGNYGYTF. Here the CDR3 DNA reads TGCGCCAGCAGCCGGATGGACAGGGGTAACTATGGCTACACCTTC.

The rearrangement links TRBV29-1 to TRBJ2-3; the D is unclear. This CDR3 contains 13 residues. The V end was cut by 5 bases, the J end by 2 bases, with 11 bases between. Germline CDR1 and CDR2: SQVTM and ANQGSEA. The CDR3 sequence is CSVTQKFTDTQYF. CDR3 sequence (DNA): TGCAGCGTTACACAGAAATTCACAGATACGCAGTATTTT.

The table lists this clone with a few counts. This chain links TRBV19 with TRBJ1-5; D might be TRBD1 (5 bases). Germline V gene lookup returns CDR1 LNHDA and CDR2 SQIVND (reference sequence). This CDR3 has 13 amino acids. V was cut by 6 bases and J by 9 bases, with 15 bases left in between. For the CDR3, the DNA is TGTGCCAGTAGGATGACAGCTGTTTCGCCCCAGCATTTT. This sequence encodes CASRMTAVSPQHF.

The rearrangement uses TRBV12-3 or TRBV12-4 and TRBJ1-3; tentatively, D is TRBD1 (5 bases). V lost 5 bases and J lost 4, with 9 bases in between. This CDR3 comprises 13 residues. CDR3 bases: TGTGCCAGCAGTGGCAACAGGGGAAACACCATATATTTT. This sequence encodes CASSGNRGNTIYF.

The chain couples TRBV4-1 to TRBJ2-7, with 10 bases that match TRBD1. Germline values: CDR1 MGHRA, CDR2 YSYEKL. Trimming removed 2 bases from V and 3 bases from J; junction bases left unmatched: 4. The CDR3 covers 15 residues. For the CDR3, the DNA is TGCGCCAGCAGCCAACCGGGACAGGGGTTCTACGAGCAGTACTTC. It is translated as CASSQPGQGFYEQYF.

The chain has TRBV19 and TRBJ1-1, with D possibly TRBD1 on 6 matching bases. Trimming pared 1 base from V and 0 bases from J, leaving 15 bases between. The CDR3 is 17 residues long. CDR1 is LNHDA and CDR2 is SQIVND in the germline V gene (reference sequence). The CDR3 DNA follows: TGTGCCAGTAGTATAGTTAGAGGGGGGGTAATGAACACTGAAGCTTTCTTT. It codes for CASSIVRGGVMNTEAFF.

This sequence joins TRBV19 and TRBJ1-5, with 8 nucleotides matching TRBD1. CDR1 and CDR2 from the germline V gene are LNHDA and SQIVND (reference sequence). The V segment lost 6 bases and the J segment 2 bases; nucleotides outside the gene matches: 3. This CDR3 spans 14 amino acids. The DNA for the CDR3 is TGTGCCAGTAGCCCGGACAGGGGCAATCAGCCCCAGCATTTT. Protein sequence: CASSPDRGNQPQHF. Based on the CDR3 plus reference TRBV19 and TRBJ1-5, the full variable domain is DGGITQSPKYLFRKEGQNVTLSCEQNLNHDAMYWYRQDPGQGLRLIYYSQIVNDFQKGDIAEGYSVSREKKESFPLTVTSAQKNPTAFYLCASSPDRGNQPQHFGDGTRLSIL.

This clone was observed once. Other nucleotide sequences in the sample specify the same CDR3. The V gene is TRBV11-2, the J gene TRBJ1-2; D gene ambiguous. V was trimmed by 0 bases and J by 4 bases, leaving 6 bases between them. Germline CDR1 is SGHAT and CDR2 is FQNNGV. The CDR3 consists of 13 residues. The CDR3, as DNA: TGTGCCAGCAGCTTAGATTCCGGCTATGGCTACACCTTC. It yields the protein CASSLDSGYGYTF.

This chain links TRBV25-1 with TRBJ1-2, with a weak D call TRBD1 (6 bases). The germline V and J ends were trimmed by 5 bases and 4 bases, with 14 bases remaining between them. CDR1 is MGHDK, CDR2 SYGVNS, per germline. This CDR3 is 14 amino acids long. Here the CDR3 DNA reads TGTGCCAGCAGTAGCCAGACAGGCTTCTATGGCTACACCTTC. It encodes CASSSQTGFYGYTF.